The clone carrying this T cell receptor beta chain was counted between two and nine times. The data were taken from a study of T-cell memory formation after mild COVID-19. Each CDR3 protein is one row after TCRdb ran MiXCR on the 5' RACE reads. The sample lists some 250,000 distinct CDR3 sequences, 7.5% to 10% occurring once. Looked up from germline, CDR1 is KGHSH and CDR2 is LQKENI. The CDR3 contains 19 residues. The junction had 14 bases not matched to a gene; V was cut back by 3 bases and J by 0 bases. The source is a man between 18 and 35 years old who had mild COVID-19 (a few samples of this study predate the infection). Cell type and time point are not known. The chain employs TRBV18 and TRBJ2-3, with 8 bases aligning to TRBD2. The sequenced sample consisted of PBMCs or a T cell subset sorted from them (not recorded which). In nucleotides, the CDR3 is TGTGCCAGCTCACCGTTTAATAGCGGGGCTATTTCTAGCACAGATACGCAGTATTTT. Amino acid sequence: CASSPFNSGAISSTDTQYF.